The clone carrying this TCR beta chain has just a few counts. The target antigen is unknown. This CDR3 is 15 amino acids long. This sample is part of a study of shared clonotypes between healthy human individuals. Source study methods: Filtering was not the same, since immunoSEQ gave junction-only sequences without quality scores. Clones were read by immunoSEQ multiplex PCR, and TCRdb kept only the in-frame ones, dropping some. V, J and clone size reflect that table, while D and trimming were determined from the DNA. The profile shows around 88,000 clones, approximately 61% of them singletons. Study-level findings and limits: The sharing of roughly 5% of naive CD4 clonotypes was seen across a handful of donors. Memory subsets generally showed smaller estimated richness than naive subsets did. Generation of non-shared clonotypes was less probable than generation of clonotypes shared by all four donors.

The specimen sequenced was memory CD8+ T cells sorted from blood. Specified subset: CD45RO+ cells pooled with CCR7-negative TemRA cells. This TCR came from a man aged 25-45 years in good health. The chain joins TRBV21-1 to TRBJ2-5; the table gives TRBD2 as D, unverified against the DNA. TRBV21-1 is described as a pseudogene. The CDR3 DNA reads as TGTGCCAGCAGCAAAGTCTGGGACTACCGAGAGACCCAGTACTTC. Amino acids: CASSKVWDYRETQYF.